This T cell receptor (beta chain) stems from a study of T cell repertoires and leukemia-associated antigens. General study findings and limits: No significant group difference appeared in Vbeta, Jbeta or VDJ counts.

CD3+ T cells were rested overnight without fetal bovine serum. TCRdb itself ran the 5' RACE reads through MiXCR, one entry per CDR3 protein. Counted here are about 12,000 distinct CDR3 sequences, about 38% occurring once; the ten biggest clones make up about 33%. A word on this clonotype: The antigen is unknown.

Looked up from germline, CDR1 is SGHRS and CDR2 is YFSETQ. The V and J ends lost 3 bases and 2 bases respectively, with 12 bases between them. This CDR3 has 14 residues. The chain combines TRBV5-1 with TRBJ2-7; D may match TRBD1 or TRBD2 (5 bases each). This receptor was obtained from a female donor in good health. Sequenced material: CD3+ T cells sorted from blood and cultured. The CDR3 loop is CASSSGAGTYEQYF. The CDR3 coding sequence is TGCGCCAGCAGCTCCGGGGCCGGAACCTACGAGCAGTACTTC.